This entry is about one T cell receptor beta chain. This entry is derived from a study of CD4 T cell repertoires in COVID-19. Repertoires were generated with immunoSEQ multiplex PCR, while TCRdb's copy carries only in-frame clones and drops some. The sample contains fewer than 100,000 clones, 80% to 90% of which appear only once. Material: CD4+ T cells from peripheral blood, obtained after recovery from COVID-19. The clonotype comes from a human donor who had COVID-19.

The CDR3 protein is CASSSKSSTDTQYF. The CDR3 nucleotides read TGTGCCAGCAGCTCCAAATCCTCCACAGATACGCAGTATTTT. This rearrangement joins TRBV7-2 to TRBJ2-3; the D is unclear. There are 14 residues in the CDR3. From germline, CDR1 is SGHTA and CDR2 FQGNSA. The germline V and J ends were trimmed by 4 bases and 2 bases, with 10 bases remaining between them. The variable domain in full, with the rest retrieved from reference TRBV7-2 and TRBJ2-3, is GAGVSQSPSNKVTEKGKDVELRCDPISGHTALYWYRQSLGQGLEFLIYFQGNSAPDKSGLPSDRFSAERTGGSVSTLTIQRTQQEDSAVYLCASSSKSSTDTQYFGPGTRLTVL.